The sequence of this T cell receptor beta chain was determined in a study of blood T cell repertoires in COVID-19. Across the whole study: Nucleic acid was either cDNA or gDNA, and it came from T cells, B-cell-depleted T cells, or PBMCs.

Per the original data handling: Reference gene primer amplification yielded estimated nucleated cell counts. TCRdb's table, derived via immunoSEQ multiplex PCR, lists solely in-frame clones and lacks some. The DNA gave D and trimming, while V, J and clone size come from that table. The table lists about 74,000 clones, roughly four fifths of them singletons. V was trimmed by 6 bases and J by 1 base, leaving 16 bases between them. Germline V gene lookup returns CDR1 SGHVS and CDR2 FQNEAQ. The CDR3 totals 15 residues. V gene TRBV7-8 combines with J gene TRBJ2-7, with a tentative D call TRBD2 (6 bases). Sequences were obtained from peripheral blood. This sequence was found in a man aged 70 or older with acute or convalescent COVID-19. CDR3: CASREAGTGSYEQYF. CDR3 in DNA: TGTGCCAGCAGGGAGGCGGGGACGGGTTCCTACGAGCAGTACTTC.